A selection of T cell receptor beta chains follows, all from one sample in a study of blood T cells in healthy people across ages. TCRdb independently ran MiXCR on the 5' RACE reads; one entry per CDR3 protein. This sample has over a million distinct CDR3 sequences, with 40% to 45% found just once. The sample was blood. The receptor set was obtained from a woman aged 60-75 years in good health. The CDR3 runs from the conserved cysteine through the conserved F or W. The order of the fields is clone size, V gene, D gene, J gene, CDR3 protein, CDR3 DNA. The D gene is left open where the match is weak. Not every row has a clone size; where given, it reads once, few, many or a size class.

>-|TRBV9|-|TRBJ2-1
CASSVDGGRGEQFF
TGTGCCAGCAGCGTAGATGGGGGGCGGGGTGAGCAGTTCTTC
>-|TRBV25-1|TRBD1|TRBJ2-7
CASTDRAVNEQYF
TGTGCCAGCACTGACAGGGCGGTCAACGAGCAGTACTTC
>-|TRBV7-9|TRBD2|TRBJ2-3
CASSLAGLAGVGTDTQYF
TGTGCCAGCAGCTTAGCAGGACTAGCGGGAGTTGGTACAGATACGCAGTATTTT
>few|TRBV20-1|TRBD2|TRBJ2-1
CSAGPSGRNEQFF
TGCAGTGCAGGTCCTAGCGGGAGAAATGAGCAGTTCTTC
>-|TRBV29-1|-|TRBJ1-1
CSAATGLGEAFF
TGCAGCGCCGCGACAGGATTGGGTGAAGCTTTCTTT
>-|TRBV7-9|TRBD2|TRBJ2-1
CASSLASLAGGGTYNEQFF
TGTGCCAGCAGCTTAGCGAGTCTAGCGGGAGGAGGGACCTACAATGAGCAGTTCTTC
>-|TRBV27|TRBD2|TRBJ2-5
CASSLQGPSFGGRAVETQYF
TGTGCCAGCAGTTTACAGGGGCCGTCCTTTGGCGGGAGGGCCGTGGAGACCCAGTACTTC
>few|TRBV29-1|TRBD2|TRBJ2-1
CSVDLGGDEQFF
TGCAGCGTTGACCTGGGGGGGGATGAGCAGTTCTTC
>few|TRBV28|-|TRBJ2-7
CASSPPGVNYEQYF
TGTGCCAGCAGTCCACCGGGAGTAAATTACGAGCAGTACTTC
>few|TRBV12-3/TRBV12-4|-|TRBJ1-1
CASSLEAGVNTEAFF
TGTGCCAGCAGTTTAGAAGCGGGTGTGAACACTGAAGCTTTCTTT
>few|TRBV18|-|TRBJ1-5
CASSMDGYNQPQHF
TGTGCCAGCTCAATGGACGGATACAATCAGCCCCAGCATTTT
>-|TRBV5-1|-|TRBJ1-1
CASSRAMARDVNTEAFF
TGCGCCAGCAGCCGTGCCATGGCCAGGGACGTGAACACTGAAGCTTTCTTT
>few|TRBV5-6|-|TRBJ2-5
CASSLVERQETQYF
TGTGCCAGCAGCTTGGTAGAACGGCAAGAGACCCAGTACTTC
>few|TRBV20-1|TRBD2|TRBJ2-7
CSASFLAGNSYEQYF
TGCAGTGCTAGTTTCCTAGCGGGGAACTCCTACGAGCAGTACTTC
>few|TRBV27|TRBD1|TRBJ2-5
CASRVTGGRIGETQYF
TGTGCCAGCAGAGTGACAGGGGGCCGTATCGGGGAGACCCAGTACTTC
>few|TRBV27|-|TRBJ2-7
CASSLGGISSYEQYF
TGTGCCAGCAGTTTGGGGGGCATCAGCTCCTACGAGCAGTACTTC
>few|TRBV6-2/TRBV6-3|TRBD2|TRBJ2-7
CASRPGLAGIEQYF
TGTGCCAGCAGACCCGGACTAGCGGGCATCGAGCAGTACTTC
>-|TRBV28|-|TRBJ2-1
CASSSDREQFF
TGTGCCAGCAGTTCCGACCGCGAGCAGTTCTTC
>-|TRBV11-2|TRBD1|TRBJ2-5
CASSLDRGREETQYF
TGTGCCAGCAGCTTGGACAGGGGGCGAGAAGAGACCCAGTACTTC
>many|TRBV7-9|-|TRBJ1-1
CASSLGGMNTEAFF
TGTGCCAGCAGCTTAGGAGGGATGAACACTGAAGCTTTCTTT
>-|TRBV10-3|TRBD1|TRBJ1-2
CAAKGSVTGGAYGYTF
TGTGCCGCAAAAGGAAGCGTGACAGGGGGCGCCTATGGCTACACCTTC
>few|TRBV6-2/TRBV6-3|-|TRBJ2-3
CASSYSKGVTDTQYF
TGTGCCAGCAGTTACTCGAAGGGGGTAACAGATACGCAGTATTTT
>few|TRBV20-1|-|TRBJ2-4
CSARAGESKNIQYF
TGCAGTGCTAGAGCGGGGGAGTCCAAAAACATTCAGTACTTC
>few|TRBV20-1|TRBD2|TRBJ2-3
CSASPGLAGSDTQYF
TGCAGTGCTAGCCCGGGACTAGCGGGATCAGATACGCAGTATTTT
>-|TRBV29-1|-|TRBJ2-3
CSSSSGTDTQYF
TGCAGCTCCTCAAGCGGCACAGATACGCAGTATTTT
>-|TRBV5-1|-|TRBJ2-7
CASSLGAAAYAQYF
TGCGCCAGCAGCTTGGGAGCAGCCGCCTACGCGCAGTACTTC
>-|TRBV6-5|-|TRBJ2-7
CASSYSGGIGEQYF
TGTGCCAGCAGTTACTCTGGGGGGATTGGAGAGCAGTACTTC
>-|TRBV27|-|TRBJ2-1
CASTRQGGKQFF
TGTGCCAGCACACGCCAGGGGGGAAAGCAGTTCTTC
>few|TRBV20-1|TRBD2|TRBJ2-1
CSATRSGRAYNEQFF
TGCAGTGCAACACGAAGCGGGAGGGCCTACAATGAGCAGTTCTTC
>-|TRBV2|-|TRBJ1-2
CAINEGYGYTF
TGTGCCATCAACGAGGGCTATGGCTACACCTTC
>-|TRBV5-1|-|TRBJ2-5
CASSWTVGQETQYF
TGCGCCAGCAGCTGGACGGTTGGCCAAGAGACCCAGTACTTC
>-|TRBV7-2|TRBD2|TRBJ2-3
CASSWTSGRIDTQYF
TGTGCCAGCAGCTGGACTAGCGGGAGAATAGATACGCAGTATTTT